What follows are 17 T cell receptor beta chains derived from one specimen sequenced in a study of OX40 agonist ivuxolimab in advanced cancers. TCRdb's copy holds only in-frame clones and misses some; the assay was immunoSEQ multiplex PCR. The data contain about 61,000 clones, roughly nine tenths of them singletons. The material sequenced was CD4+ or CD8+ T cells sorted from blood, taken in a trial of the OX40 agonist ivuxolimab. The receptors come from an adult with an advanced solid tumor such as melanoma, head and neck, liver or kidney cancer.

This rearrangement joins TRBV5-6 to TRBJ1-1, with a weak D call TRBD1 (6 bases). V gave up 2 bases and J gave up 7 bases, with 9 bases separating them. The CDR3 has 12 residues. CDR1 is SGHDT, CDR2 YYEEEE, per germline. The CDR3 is CASSFQGREAFF. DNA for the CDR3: TGTGCCAGCAGCTTTCAGGGGCGTGAAGCTTTCTTT.

The CDR3 nucleotides are TGTGCCAGCAGTGAAGCGGAGGGAGGGGGCGAGCAGTACTTC. This translates into CASSEAEGGGEQYF. The chain combines TRBV2 with TRBJ2-7, with D perhaps matching TRBD2 (7 bases). V dropped 0 bases and J dropped 6 bases, with 12 bases sitting between them. Germline V lookup: CDR1 SNHLY, CDR2 FYNNEI. This CDR3 is built from 14 residues. Looking up the rest from reference TRBV2 and TRBJ2-7 gives the full variable domain: EPEVTQTPSHQVTQMGQEVILRCVPISNHLYFYWYRQILGQKVEFLVSFYNNEISEKSEIFDDQFSVERPDGSNFTLKIRSTKLEDSAMYFCASSEAEGGGEQYFGPGTRLTVT.

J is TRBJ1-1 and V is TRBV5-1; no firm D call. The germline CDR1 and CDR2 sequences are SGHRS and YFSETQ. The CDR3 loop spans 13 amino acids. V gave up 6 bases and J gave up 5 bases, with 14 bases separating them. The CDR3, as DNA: TGCGCCAGCACGTTAGGGAGATGGACTGAAGCTTTCTTT. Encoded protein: CASTLGRWTEAFF.

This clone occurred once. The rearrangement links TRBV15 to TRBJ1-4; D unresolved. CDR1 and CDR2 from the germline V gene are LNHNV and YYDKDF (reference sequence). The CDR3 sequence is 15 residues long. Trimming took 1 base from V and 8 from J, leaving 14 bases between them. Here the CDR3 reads CATSRGTGEWEKLFF. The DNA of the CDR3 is TGTGCCACCAGCAGAGGAACTGGGGAATGGGAAAAACTGTTTTTT.

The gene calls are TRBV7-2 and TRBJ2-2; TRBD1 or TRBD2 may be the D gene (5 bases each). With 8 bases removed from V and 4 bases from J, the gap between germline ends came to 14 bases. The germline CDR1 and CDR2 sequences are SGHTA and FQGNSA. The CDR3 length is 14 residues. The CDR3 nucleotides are TGTGCCAGCCGAGGGGCGGTACTCACCGGGGAGCTGTTTTTT. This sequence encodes CASRGAVLTGELFF.

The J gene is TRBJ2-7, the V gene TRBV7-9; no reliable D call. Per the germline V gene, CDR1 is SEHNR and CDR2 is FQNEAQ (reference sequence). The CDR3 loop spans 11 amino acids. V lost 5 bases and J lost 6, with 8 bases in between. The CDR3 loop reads CASSHQSEQYF. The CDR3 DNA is TGTGCCAGCAGCCATCAGAGCGAGCAGTACTTC.

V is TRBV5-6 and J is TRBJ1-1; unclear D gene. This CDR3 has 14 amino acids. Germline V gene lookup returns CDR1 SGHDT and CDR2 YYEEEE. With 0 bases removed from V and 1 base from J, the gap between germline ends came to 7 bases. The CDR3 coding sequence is TGTGCCAGCAGCTTGGATAGTGGGAACACTGAAGCTTTCTTT. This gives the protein CASSLDSGNTEAFF.

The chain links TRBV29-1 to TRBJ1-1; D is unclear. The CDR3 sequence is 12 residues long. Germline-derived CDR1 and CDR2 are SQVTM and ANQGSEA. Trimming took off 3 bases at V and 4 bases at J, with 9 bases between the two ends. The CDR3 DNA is TGCAGCGTTGACACAGCGGGCACTGAAGCTTTCTTT. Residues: CSVDTAGTEAFF.

The CDR3 loop is CASSLDGYLGGHNSPLHF. The CDR3 DNA reads as TGTGCCAGCAGCTTGGATGGTTATTTAGGGGGTCATAATTCACCCCTCCACTTT. The chain employs TRBV5-5 and TRBJ1-6; maybe TRBD1 (6 bases). Germline V gene lookup returns CDR1 SGHKS and CDR2 YYEKEE (reference sequence). The CDR3 spans 18 residues. The V and J ends lost 0 bases and 5 bases respectively, with 18 bases between them.

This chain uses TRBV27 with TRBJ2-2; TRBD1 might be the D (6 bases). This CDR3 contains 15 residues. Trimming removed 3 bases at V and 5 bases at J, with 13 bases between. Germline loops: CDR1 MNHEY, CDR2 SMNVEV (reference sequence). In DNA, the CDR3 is TGTGCCAGCAGTTTTCAGGGGCGAGGAACCGGGGAGCTGTTTTTT. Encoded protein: CASSFQGRGTGELFF.

CDR3 loop: CASSEWGRGEETQYF. DNA of the CDR3: TGTGCCAGCAGTGAATGGGGCAGGGGGGAAGAGACCCAGTACTTC. V gene TRBV2 combines with J gene TRBJ2-5; tentatively, D is TRBD1 (7 bases). CDR3 length: 15 residues. Germline CDR1 SNHLY, CDR2 FYNNEI. The V and J ends lost 2 bases and 3 bases respectively, with 13 bases between them.

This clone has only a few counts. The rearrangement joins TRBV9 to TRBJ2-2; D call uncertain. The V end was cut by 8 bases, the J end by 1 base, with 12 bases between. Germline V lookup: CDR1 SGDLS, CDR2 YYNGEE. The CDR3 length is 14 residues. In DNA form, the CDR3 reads TGTGCCAGTCGGATGGGCCAGAACACCGGGGAGCTGTTTTTT. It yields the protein CASRMGQNTGELFF. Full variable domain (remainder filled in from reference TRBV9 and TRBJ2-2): DSGVTQTPKHLITATGQRVTLRCSPRSGDLSVYWYQQSLDQGLQFLIQYYNGEERAKGNILERFSAQQFPDLHSELNLSSLELGDSALYFCASRMGQNTGELFFGEGSRLTVL.

CDR3 bases: TGTGCTAGTGGTTTTAGGGCTAACTATGGCTACACCTTC. It specifies CASGFRANYGYTF. The chain links TRBV12-5 to TRBJ1-2, with unresolved D. The germline gives CDR1 LGHNT, CDR2 FRNRAP. The length of the CDR3 is 13 residues. Trimming left V 3 bases short and J 0 bases short, with 5 bases between.

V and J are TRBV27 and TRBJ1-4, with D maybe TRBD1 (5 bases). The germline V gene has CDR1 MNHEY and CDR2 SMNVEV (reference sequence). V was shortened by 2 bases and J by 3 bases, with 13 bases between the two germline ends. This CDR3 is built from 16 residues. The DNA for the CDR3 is TGTGCCAGCAGTTTAAGTTGGGTGGGGGCTAATGAAAAACTGTTTTTT. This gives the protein CASSLSWVGANEKLFF. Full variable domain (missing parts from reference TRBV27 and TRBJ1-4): EAQVTQNPRYLITVTGKKLTVTCSQNMNHEYMSWYRQDPGLGLRQIYYSMNVEVTDKGDVPEGYKVSRKEKRNFPLILESPSPNQTSLYFCASSLSWVGANEKLFFGSGTQLSVL.

This CDR3 reads CASSPGGSTDTQYF. The CDR3, as DNA: TGTGCCAGCAGCCCTGGGGGTAGCACAGATACGCAGTATTTT. The chain couples TRBV7-3 to TRBJ2-3; D possibly uses TRBD1 or TRBD2 (5 bases each). With 5 bases removed from V and 0 bases from J, the gap between germline ends came to 9 bases. The CDR3 is 14 residues long. Germline assignment: CDR1 SGHTA and CDR2 FQGTGA.

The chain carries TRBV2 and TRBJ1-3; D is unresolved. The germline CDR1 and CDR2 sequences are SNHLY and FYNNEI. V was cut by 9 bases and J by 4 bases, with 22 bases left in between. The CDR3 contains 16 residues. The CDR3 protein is CARGGEWGESGNTIYF. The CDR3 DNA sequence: TGTGCCAGGGGCGGCGAATGGGGTGAATCCGGAAACACCATATATTTT. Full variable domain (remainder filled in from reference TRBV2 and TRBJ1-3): EPEVTQTPSHQVTQMGQEVILRCVPISNHLYFYWYRQILGQKVEFLVSFYNNEISEKSEIFDDQFSVERPDGSNFTLKIRSTKLEDSAMYFCARGGEWGESGNTIYFGEGSWLTVV.

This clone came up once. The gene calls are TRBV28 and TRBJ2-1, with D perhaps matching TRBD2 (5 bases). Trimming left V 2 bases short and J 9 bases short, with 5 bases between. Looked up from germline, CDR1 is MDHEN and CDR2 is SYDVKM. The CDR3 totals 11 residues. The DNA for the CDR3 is TGTGCCAGCAGTTTAGGAGGTGAGCAGTTCTTC. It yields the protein CASSLGGEQFF.